These 30 T cell receptor beta chains originate from one sample sequenced in a study of T cell responses to AZD1222 COVID-19 vaccine. Generated by immunoSEQ multiplex PCR, the TCRdb table keeps only in-frame clones and is missing some. The data contain some 110,000 clones, about 89% of them singletons. Sequencing used peripheral blood, obtained 28 days after the second dose of the MenACWY control vaccine. The origin of the receptors is an adult who received the MenACWY meningococcal vaccine as a control.

The chain couples TRBV5-5 to TRBJ2-1; D is unclear. V lost 2 bases, J lost 2 bases, and 8 bases lay in between. This CDR3 has 14 amino acids. Germline V lookup: CDR1 SGHKS, CDR2 YYEKEE (reference sequence). The CDR3 reads CASSFSPAYNEQFF. The DNA for the CDR3 is TGTGCCAGCAGCTTTTCTCCAGCCTACAATGAGCAGTTCTTC. The variable domain in full, with the rest retrieved from reference TRBV5-5 and TRBJ2-1, is DAGVTQSPTHLIKTRGQQVTLRCSPISGHKSVSWYQQVLGQGPQFIFQYYEKEERGRGNFPDRFSARQFPNYSSELNVNALLLGDSALYLCASSFSPAYNEQFFGPGTRLTVL.

The V gene is TRBV28, the J gene TRBJ1-1; 8 bases agree with TRBD1. The germline V gene encodes CDR1 MDHEN and CDR2 SYDVKM. The CDR3 has 12 amino acids. DNA for the CDR3: TGTGCTCTCTATGGACAGGGCGCGGGAGCTTTCTTT. It translates to CALYGQGAGAFF.

The chain joins TRBV3-1 (or the pseudogene TRBV3-2) to TRBJ1-1, with no clear D. Between the trimmed V and J ends, which lost 4 bases and 1 base, there was a span of 7 bases. The CDR3 has 13 residues. Per the germline V gene, CDR1 is LGHDT and CDR2 is YNNKEL (reference sequence). CDR3 sequence: CASSLRGNTEAFF. CDR3 coding DNA: TGTGCCAGCAGCCTACGGGGGAACACTGAAGCTTTCTTT.

V and J are TRBV7-3 and TRBJ2-3; 11 bases are shared with TRBD2. Germline CDR1 reads SGHTA; CDR2 reads FQGTGA. J lost 2 bases, V lost 2 bases, and 3 bases had no gene match. This CDR3 contains 16 residues. The CDR3 sequence is CASSLGTSGYTDTQYF. The CDR3 coding sequence is TGTGCCAGCAGCTTAGGGACTAGCGGATACACAGATACGCAGTATTTT.

This clone came up once. The rearrangement joins TRBV5-4 to TRBJ2-7; 11 nucleotides agree with TRBD1. Germline V gene lookup returns CDR1 SGHNT and CDR2 YYREEE (reference sequence). The length of the CDR3 is 15 residues. V was pared by 5 bases and J by 6 bases, with 10 bases of the junction left unmatched. The CDR3, as DNA: TGTGCCAGCAGTCTCTTTGGGACAGGGGGTGGCGAGCAGTACTTC. Translating it yields CASSLFGTGGGEQYF.

The V gene is TRBV6-2 or TRBV6-3, the J gene TRBJ2-7; D might be TRBD2 (6 bases). In germline, CDR1 is MNHEY, CDR2 SVGEGT. The CDR3 totals 15 residues. Trimming stripped 6 bases from V and 3 bases from J, with 18 bases between. CDR3: CASSPPGSGDYEQYF. CDR3 bases: TGTGCCAGCAGCCCTCCCGGGAGCGGCGACTACGAGCAGTACTTC.

This clone was seen only a few times. The chain recombines TRBV9 with TRBJ2-1, with 10 bases fitting TRBD2. CDR3 length: 16 residues. The V gene end was trimmed by 3 bases and the J gene end by 4 bases; junction bases not matched to a gene: 7. Germline lookup yields CDR1 SGDLS and CDR2 YYNGEE. CDR3 sequence (DNA): TGTGCCAGCAGCGCTGTAAGCGGGGGGGCTTACAATGAGCAGTTCTTC. This encodes CASSAVSGGAYNEQFF. The whole variable domain, remainder taken from reference TRBV9 and TRBJ2-1, is DSGVTQTPKHLITATGQRVTLRCSPRSGDLSVYWYQQSLDQGLQFLIQYYNGEERAKGNILERFSAQQFPDLHSELNLSSLELGDSALYFCASSAVSGGAYNEQFFGPGTRLTVL.

The rearrangement links TRBV18 to TRBJ2-3, with TRBD1 matching 11 bases. Germline V CDR1 and CDR2: KGHSH, LQKENI. The CDR3 loop spans 16 amino acids. J lost 4 bases, V lost 9 bases, and 12 bases had no gene match. The CDR3 DNA is TGTGCCAGTTCCCGGACAGGGGGCTCTTGGGCAGATACGCAGTATTTT. This translates into CASSRTGGSWADTQYF.

This clone was seen only a few times. This chain uses TRBV6-2 or TRBV6-3 with TRBJ2-1; D gene uncertain. Trimming removed 2 bases from V and 3 bases from J, with 8 bases in between. The CDR3 is 14 residues long. The germline V gene has CDR1 MNHEY and CDR2 SVGEGT. This CDR3 is CASSYATDYNEQFF. The CDR3 DNA is TGTGCCAGCAGTTACGCGACGGACTACAATGAGCAGTTCTTC.

The rearrangement links TRBV10-2 to TRBJ1-5; D remains unclear. The CDR3 extends over 14 amino acids. Trimming cost V 8 bases and J 1 base, with 12 bases left between them. Germline values: CDR1 WSHSY, CDR2 SAAADI. The CDR3 sequence: CASRLPGSNQPQHF. The CDR3 coding sequence is TGCGCCAGCCGACTTCCGGGGAGCAATCAGCCCCAGCATTTT.

This chain links TRBV7-6 with TRBJ2-7; TRBD2 agrees at 11 bases. In germline, CDR1 is SGHVS, CDR2 FNYEAQ. With V trimmed by 5 bases and J by 2 bases, 5 bases remained unmatched. The CDR3 extends over 15 amino acids. The DNA for the CDR3 is TGTGCCAGCAGCGCTGGGACTAGCGGTACCTACGAGCAGTACTTC. Its translation is CASSAGTSGTYEQYF.

The chain uses TRBV25-1 and TRBJ2-4; D is possibly TRBD2 (5 bases). The CDR3 has 16 residues. Germline-derived CDR1 and CDR2 are MGHDK and SYGVNS. V lost 2 bases, J lost 5 bases, and 16 bases lay in between. CDR3: CASSEGTVAGQNIQYF. The CDR3 nucleotides read TGTGCCAGCAGTGAAGGAACCGTCGCGGGTCAAAACATTCAGTACTTC.

The V call is TRBV19, the J call TRBJ1-4; 10 nucleotides align to TRBD1. CDR1 is LNHDA, CDR2 SQIVND, per germline (reference sequence). V dropped 3 bases and J dropped 8; count of bases not matched to a gene: 3. The CDR3 has 14 amino acids. The CDR3 reads CASSMGQGWEKLFF. The CDR3 nucleotides are TGTGCCAGTAGTATGGGACAGGGGTGGGAAAAACTGTTTTTT. Based on the CDR3 plus reference TRBV19 and TRBJ1-4, the full variable domain is DGGITQSPKYLFRKEGQNVTLSCEQNLNHDAMYWYRQDPGQGLRLIYYSQIVNDFQKGDIAEGYSVSREKKESFPLTVTSAQKNPTAFYLCASSMGQGWEKLFFGSGTQLSVL.

The genes are TRBV28 and TRBJ2-7, with 15 bases that match TRBD2. Germline-derived CDR1 and CDR2 are MDHEN and SYDVKM. V lost 6 bases, J lost 3 bases, and 18 bases stayed unmatched. The CDR3 covers 20 residues. The CDR3 here is CASSPQWGGLAGGARYEQYF. In DNA, the CDR3 is TGTGCCAGCAGCCCCCAATGGGGGGGACTAGCGGGGGGCGCTCGCTACGAGCAGTACTTC.

This clone was observed once. The chain couples TRBV10-3 to TRBJ1-1; D is ambiguous. V lost 0 bases, J lost 6 bases, and 8 bases lay in between. The CDR3 has 13 amino acids. Germline V gives CDR1 ENHRY, CDR2 SYGVKD. CDR3 amino acids: CAISESVSPEAFF. As DNA, the CDR3 is TGTGCCATCAGTGAGTCGGTCAGTCCTGAAGCTTTCTTT.

V is TRBV27 and J is TRBJ1-1, with D uncertain. Trimming stripped 2 bases from V and 6 bases from J, with 10 bases between. This CDR3 comprises 13 residues. Germline lookup yields CDR1 MNHEY and CDR2 SMNVEV (reference sequence). CDR3 loop: CASSLVRVSEAFF. CDR3 nucleotides: TGTGCCAGCAGTTTAGTTAGGGTCTCTGAAGCTTTCTTT.

This clone was seen just once. The chain uses TRBV9 and TRBJ1-2; D is undetermined. Looked up from germline, CDR1 is SGDLS and CDR2 is YYNGEE. V was shortened by 1 base and J by 5 bases, with 12 bases between the two germline ends. The CDR3 has 14 amino acids. CDR3: CASSVSLPGYGYTF. CDR3 DNA: TGTGCCAGCAGCGTATCTCTTCCTGGGTATGGCTACACCTTC.

The rearrangement uses TRBV4-1 and TRBJ1-2; D remains ambiguous. This CDR3 contains 15 residues. Germline CDR1 MGHRA, CDR2 YSYEKL. Trimming pared 3 bases from V and 3 bases from J, leaving 14 bases between. The CDR3 loop reads CASSQSAGVDYGYTF. The CDR3 DNA sequence: TGCGCCAGCAGCCAGAGCGCCGGGGTGGACTATGGCTACACCTTC.

This chain connects TRBV4-2 to TRBJ2-5, with D uncertain. V was trimmed by 0 bases and J by 5 bases, leaving 19 bases between them. CDR1 and CDR2 (germline): LGHNA, YNFKEQ. The length of the CDR3 is 17 residues. CDR3 in DNA: TGTGCCAGCAGCCAAGAATTATCAGGCCCATCGGCCGAGACCCAGTACTTC. Translation: CASSQELSGPSAETQYF.

The chain recombines TRBV11-2 with TRBJ2-5, with TRBD2 matching over 7 bases. From germline, CDR1 is SGHAT and CDR2 FQNNGV. This CDR3 region has 15 residues. The V and J ends lost 1 base and 6 bases, in that order; junction bases with no gene match: 8. As DNA, the CDR3 is TGTGCCAGCAGCTTAGGCCTCTCGGGGGGAAAGACCCAGTACTTC. This gives the protein CASSLGLSGGKTQYF.

V and J are TRBV5-5 and TRBJ1-4; D unresolved. V lost 2 bases and J lost 0, with 11 bases in between. Per the germline V gene, CDR1 is SGHKS and CDR2 is YYEKEE (reference sequence). This CDR3 spans 16 amino acids. This chain's CDR3 is CASSFGQSPTNEKLFF. The CDR3, as DNA: TGTGCCAGCAGCTTTGGCCAATCCCCAACTAATGAAAAACTGTTTTTT.

The chain carries TRBV2 and TRBJ2-7; D perhaps matches TRBD1 (5 bases). Per germline, CDR1 SNHLY and CDR2 FYNNEI. The CDR3 is 14 residues long. The V end was cut by 8 bases, the J end by 0 bases, with 14 bases between. The chain's CDR3 is CASAQEQSSYEQYF. The CDR3 bases are TGTGCCAGCGCACAGGAACAGAGCTCCTACGAGCAGTACTTC.

The chain recombines TRBV14 with TRBJ1-5; 9 bases map to TRBD1. J gave up 0 bases and V 0 bases, and 18 bases lay outside the gene matches. Germline values: CDR1 SGHDN, CDR2 FVKESK. This CDR3 is 22 amino acids long. CDR3 sequence reads: CASSQDLVSPGQGLNSNQPQHF. The CDR3 nucleotides read TGTGCCAGCAGCCAAGACCTCGTTTCTCCGGGACAGGGACTTAATAGCAATCAGCCCCAGCATTTT.

The chain uses TRBV5-1 and TRBJ1-4, with a weak D call TRBD1 (5 bases). This CDR3 spans 15 amino acids. V shed 0 bases and J shed 8 bases, with 14 bases lying between them. In germline, CDR1 is SGHRS, CDR2 YFSETQ. DNA for the CDR3: TGCGCCAGCAGCTTGGTCGGGGGGTCTTCCGAAAAACTGTTTTTT. Amino acids: CASSLVGGSSEKLFF.

This chain connects TRBV6-6 to TRBJ2-5; D unresolved. Germline V gene data show CDR1 as MNHNY and CDR2 as SVGAGI (reference sequence). The CDR3 covers 13 residues. V gave up 6 bases and J gave up 4 bases, with 12 bases separating them. Here the CDR3 DNA reads TGTGCCAGCAGAGAAGGCGGTGGAGAGACCCAGTACTTC. Its protein product is CASREGGGETQYF.

The chain couples TRBV16 to TRBJ2-7; 9 bases match TRBD1. V was pared by 4 bases and J by 1 base, with 5 bases of the junction left unmatched. This CDR3 contains 15 residues. Germline V gene sequence: CDR1 KGHSY, CDR2 FQNENV. CDR3 in amino acids: CASSRTGGASYEQYF. DNA for the CDR3: TGTGCCAGCAGCCGAACAGGGGGCGCTTCCTACGAGCAGTACTTC. The variable domain in full, with the rest retrieved from reference TRBV16 and TRBJ2-7, is GEEVAQTPKHLVRGEGQKAKLYCAPIKGHSYVFWYQQVLKNEFKFLISFQNENVFDETGMPKERFSAKCLPNSPCSLEIQATKLEDSAVYFCASSRTGGASYEQYFGPGTRLTVT.

This clone was found once. The chain carries TRBV28 and TRBJ1-6; 10 positions match TRBD1. The germline CDR1 and CDR2 sequences are MDHEN and SYDVKM. Unmatched junction bases numbered 7, after V lost 8 bases and J lost 6 bases. The CDR3 runs to 15 residues. The DNA for the CDR3 is TGTGCCAGCGGCCGGCGACAGGGGGCTAATTCACCCCTCCACTTT. As protein: CASGRRQGANSPLHF.

V and J are TRBV5-5 and TRBJ2-3; no firm D call. The germline V gene has CDR1 SGHKS and CDR2 YYEKEE (reference sequence). V lost 3 bases to trimming and J lost 0 bases, with 5 bases between them. This CDR3 spans 13 amino acids. This CDR3 is CASSSISTDTQYF. DNA of the CDR3: TGTGCCAGCAGCTCGATTAGCACAGATACGCAGTATTTT.

The chain has TRBV7-9 and TRBJ2-7, with D perhaps TRBD1 or TRBD2 (6 bases each). The germline V gene has CDR1 SEHNR and CDR2 FQNEAQ (reference sequence). The CDR3 spans 15 residues. Trimming took 5 bases from V and 4 from J, leaving 18 bases between them. The DNA of the CDR3 is TGTGCCAGCAGCACAACGATGGGGGGCGATTACGAGCAGTACTTC. Protein sequence: CASSTTMGGDYEQYF.

The rearrangement links TRBV27 to TRBJ1-4; unclear D gene. Trimming pared 5 bases from V and 6 bases from J, leaving 16 bases between. This CDR3 is built from 15 residues. Germline CDR1 and CDR2: MNHEY and SMNVEV (reference sequence). The CDR3 DNA reads TGTGCCAGCAGTCGCGAGGGATTTAGGGATGAAAAACTGTTTTTT. This translates into CASSREGFRDEKLFF.